The source of this TCR beta chain is a study of shared clonotypes between healthy human individuals. For the study at large: Per-donor plates numbered three CD4 naive, three CD4 memory, two CD8 naive and one CD8 memory.

The data were produced by immunoSEQ multiplex PCR, yet TCRdb's version contains in-frame clones alone and is incomplete. The sample yields more than 1.2 million clones, around 98.5% seen once. CDR1 and CDR2 from the germline V gene are LNHNV and YYDKDF (reference sequence). V dropped 6 bases and J dropped 1 base, with 7 bases sitting between them. The CDR3 has 12 residues. The receptor was isolated from a man between 25 and 39 years old in good health. The sample taken for sequencing was naive CD4+ T cells sorted from blood. Subset here: CD45RA+ positively selected. V and J are TRBV15 and TRBJ2-7, with a possible D match to TRBD1 (6 bases). Here the CDR3 reads CATSTGSYEQYF. CDR3 nucleotide sequence: TGTGCCACCAGTACAGGGTCCTACGAGCAGTACTTC.